A single sample gave rise to the 7 T cell receptor beta chains below, sequenced in a study of early T cells in non-severe SARS-CoV-2 infection. Using its own MiXCR run on the 5' RACE reads, TCRdb lists one record per CDR3 protein. This table has tens of thousands of distinct CDR3 sequences, over 10% appearing once. The specimen sequenced was whole blood. These receptors were collected from an adult who was a healthcare worker with PCR-confirmed SARS-CoV-2 infection or an uninfected control (not recorded which).

This clonotype was detected only a few times. The gene calls are TRBV6-5 and TRBJ2-5; D remains unclear. The V end lost 2 bases, the J end lost 5 bases, and 9 bases lay between the germline ends. Germline CDR1 and CDR2: MNHEY and SVGAGI. The CDR3 runs to 13 residues. CDR3 protein: CASSYLGAETQYF. CDR3 DNA sequence: TGTGCCAGCAGTTACCTGGGTGCCGAGACCCAGTACTTC.

The gene calls are TRBV12-3 or TRBV12-4 and TRBJ1-5; D gene ambiguous. Between the trimmed V and J ends, which lost 2 bases and 6 bases, there was a span of 11 bases. The CDR3 is 14 residues long. This CDR3 is CASSLMGGGQPQHF. The DNA of the CDR3 is TGTGCCAGCAGTTTAATGGGAGGAGGTCAGCCCCAGCATTTT.

This clonotype has a count of ten or more. The chain combines TRBV6-5 with TRBJ1-6; 8 bases align to TRBD1. V gave up 4 bases and J gave up 9 bases; unmatched junction bases: 8. CDR1 MNHEY and CDR2 SVGAGI come from the germline V gene. The CDR3 runs 15 residues. The CDR3: CASSFQGARFSPLHF. The DNA of the CDR3 is TGTGCCAGCAGTTTTCAGGGGGCCAGATTTTCACCCCTCCACTTT.

This clonotype was counted only a few times. The chain combines TRBV7-3 with TRBJ2-3; TRBD2 matches 8 bases. The CDR3 sequence is 14 residues long. Trimming at V came to 2 bases and at J to 5 bases, leaving 3 bases not matched to a gene. Germline CDR1 is SGHTA and CDR2 is FQGTGA. CDR3 region: CASSLGTRIDTQYF. CDR3 bases: TGTGCCAGCAGCTTAGGGACTAGGATAGATACGCAGTATTTT.

This clonotype was observed at least ten times. CDR3 amino acids: CASSRLTSGGLKETQYF. As DNA, the CDR3 is TGTGCCAGCAGCCGCCTAACTAGCGGGGGCCTCAAAGAGACCCAGTACTTC. The J gene is TRBJ2-5, the V gene TRBV5-4, with TRBD2 identical over 11 bases. The CDR3 length is 17 residues. V lost 4 bases, J lost 3 bases, and 11 bases stayed unmatched. The germline CDR1 and CDR2 sequences are SGHNT and YYREEE (reference sequence).

The V gene is TRBV5-4, the J gene TRBJ2-7, with D perhaps TRBD1 or TRBD2 (6 bases each). This CDR3 has 15 residues. The ends were cut back, 4 bases at V and 7 bases at J, with 21 bases in the middle. The germline CDR1 and CDR2 sequences are SGHNT and YYREEE (reference sequence). This CDR3 reads CASSVNREVGAEQYF. CDR3 in DNA: TGTGCCAGCAGCGTGAACAGGGAGGTAGGGGCTGAGCAGTACTTC.

The V call is TRBV9, the J call TRBJ2-3; 7 positions agree with TRBD1. This CDR3 has 13 amino acids. The germline gives CDR1 SGDLS, CDR2 YYNGEE. With V trimmed by 2 bases and J by 6 bases, 3 bases remained unmatched. Here the CDR3 DNA reads TGTGCCAGCAGCGTGACAGGGAGCGATACGCAGTATTTT. Its translation is CASSVTGSDTQYF.